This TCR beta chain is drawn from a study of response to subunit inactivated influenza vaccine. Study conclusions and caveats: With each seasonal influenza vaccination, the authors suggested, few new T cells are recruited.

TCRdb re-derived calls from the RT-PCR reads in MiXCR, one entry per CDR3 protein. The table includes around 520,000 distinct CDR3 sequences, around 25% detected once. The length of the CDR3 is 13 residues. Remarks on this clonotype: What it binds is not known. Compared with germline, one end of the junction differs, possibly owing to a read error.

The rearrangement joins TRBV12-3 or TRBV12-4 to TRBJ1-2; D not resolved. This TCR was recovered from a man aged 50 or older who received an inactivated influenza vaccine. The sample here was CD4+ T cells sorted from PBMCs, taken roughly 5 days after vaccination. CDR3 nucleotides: TGTGCCAGCAGATTAGGTCAGGACTATGGCTACACCTTC. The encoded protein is CASRLGQDYGYTF.